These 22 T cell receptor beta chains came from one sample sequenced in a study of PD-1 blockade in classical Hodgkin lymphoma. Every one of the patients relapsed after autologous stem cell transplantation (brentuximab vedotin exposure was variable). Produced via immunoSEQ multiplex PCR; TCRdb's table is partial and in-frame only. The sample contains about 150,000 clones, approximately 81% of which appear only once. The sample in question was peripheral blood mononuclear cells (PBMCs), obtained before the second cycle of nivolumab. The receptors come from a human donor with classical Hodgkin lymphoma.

This chain's CDR3 is CASSDRLNTEAFF. DNA of the CDR3: TGTGCCAGTAGTGACAGGTTGAACACTGAAGCTTTCTTT. This chain uses TRBV19 with TRBJ1-1, with D perhaps matching TRBD1 (6 bases). This CDR3 has 13 residues. V was cut by 5 bases and J by 0 bases, with 7 bases left in between. Germline V lookup: CDR1 LNHDA, CDR2 SQIVND (reference sequence).

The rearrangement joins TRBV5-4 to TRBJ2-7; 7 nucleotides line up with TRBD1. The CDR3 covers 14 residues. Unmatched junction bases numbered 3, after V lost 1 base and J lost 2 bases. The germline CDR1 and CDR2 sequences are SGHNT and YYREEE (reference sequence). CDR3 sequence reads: CASSLPGQPYEQYF. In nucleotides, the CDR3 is TGTGCCAGCAGCTTGCCGGGACAGCCCTACGAGCAGTACTTC.

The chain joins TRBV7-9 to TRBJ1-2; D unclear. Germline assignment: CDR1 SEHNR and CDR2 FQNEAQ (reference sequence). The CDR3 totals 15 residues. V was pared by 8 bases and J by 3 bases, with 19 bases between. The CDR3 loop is CASRAPRIGYYGYTF. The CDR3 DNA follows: TGTGCCAGCCGGGCCCCCCGGATTGGTTACTATGGCTACACCTTC.

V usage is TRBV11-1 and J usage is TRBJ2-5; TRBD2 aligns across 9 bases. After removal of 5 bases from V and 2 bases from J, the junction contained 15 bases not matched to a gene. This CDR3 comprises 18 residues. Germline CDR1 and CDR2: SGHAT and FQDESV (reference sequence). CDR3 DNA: TGTGCCAGCAGCCGAAAGCGCGGGGGGGCGTCTTTTCAAGAGACCCAGTACTTC. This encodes CASSRKRGGASFQETQYF.

CDR3: CASSLAGGLDYEQYF. The CDR3 DNA reads as TGTGCCAGCAGCTTAGCCGGCGGGCTAGACTACGAGCAGTACTTC. This chain connects TRBV7-6 to TRBJ2-7; D is possibly TRBD2 (5 bases). The V end was cut by 0 bases, the J end by 3 bases, with 12 bases between. The germline V gene encodes CDR1 SGHVS and CDR2 FNYEAQ. This CDR3 comprises 15 residues.

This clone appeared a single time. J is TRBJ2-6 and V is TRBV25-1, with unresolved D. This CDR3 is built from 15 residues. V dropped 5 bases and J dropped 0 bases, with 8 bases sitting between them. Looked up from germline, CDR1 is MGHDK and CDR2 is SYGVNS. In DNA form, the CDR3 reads TGTGCCAGCAGTCCTACTACCTCTGGGGCCAACGTCCTGACTTTC. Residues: CASSPTTSGANVLTF.

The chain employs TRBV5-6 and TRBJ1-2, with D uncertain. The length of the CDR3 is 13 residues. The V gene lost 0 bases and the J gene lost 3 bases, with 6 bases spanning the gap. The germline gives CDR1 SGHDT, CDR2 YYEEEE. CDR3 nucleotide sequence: TGTGCCAGCAGCTTGGAGGCAGACTATGGCTACACCTTC. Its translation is CASSLEADYGYTF.

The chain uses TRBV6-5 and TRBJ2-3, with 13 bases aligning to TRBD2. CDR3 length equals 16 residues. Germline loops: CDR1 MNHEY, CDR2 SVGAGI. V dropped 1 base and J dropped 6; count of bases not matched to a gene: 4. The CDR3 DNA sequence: TGTGCCAGCAGTTACTGGACTAGCGGGAGCCTTGATACGCAGTATTTT. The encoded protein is CASSYWTSGSLDTQYF.

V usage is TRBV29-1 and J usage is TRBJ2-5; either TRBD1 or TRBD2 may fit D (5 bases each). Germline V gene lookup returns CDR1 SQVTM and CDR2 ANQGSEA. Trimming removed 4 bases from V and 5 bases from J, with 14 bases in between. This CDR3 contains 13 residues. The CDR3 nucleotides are TGCAGCGTTGTTTCGGGGACGGTGGAGACCCAGTACTTC. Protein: CSVVSGTVETQYF.

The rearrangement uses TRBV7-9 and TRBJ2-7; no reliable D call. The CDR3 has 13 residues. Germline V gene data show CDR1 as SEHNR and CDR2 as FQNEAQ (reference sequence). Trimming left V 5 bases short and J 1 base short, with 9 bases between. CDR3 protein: CASSPDNSYEQYF. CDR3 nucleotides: TGTGCCAGCAGCCCCGACAATTCCTACGAGCAGTACTTC.

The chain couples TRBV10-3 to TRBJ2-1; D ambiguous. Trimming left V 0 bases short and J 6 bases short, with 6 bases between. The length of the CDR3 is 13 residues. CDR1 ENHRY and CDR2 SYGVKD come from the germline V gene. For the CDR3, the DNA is TGTGCCATCAGTGAGTCGACGGGCAATGAGCAGTTCTTC. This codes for CAISESTGNEQFF.

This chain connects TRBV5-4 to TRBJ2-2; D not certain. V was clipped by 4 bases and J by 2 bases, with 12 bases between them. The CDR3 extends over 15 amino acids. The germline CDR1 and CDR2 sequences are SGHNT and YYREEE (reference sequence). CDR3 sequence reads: CASSVNLGNTGELFF. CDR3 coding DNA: TGTGCCAGCAGCGTTAACCTGGGAAACACCGGGGAGCTGTTTTTT.

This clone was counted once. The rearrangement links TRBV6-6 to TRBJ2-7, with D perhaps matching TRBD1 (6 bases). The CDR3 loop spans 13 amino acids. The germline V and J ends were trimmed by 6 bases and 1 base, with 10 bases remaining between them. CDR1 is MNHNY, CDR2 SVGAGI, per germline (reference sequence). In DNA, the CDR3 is TGTGCCAGCAGGACCGGACAGTCCTACGAGCAGTACTTC. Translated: CASRTGQSYEQYF.

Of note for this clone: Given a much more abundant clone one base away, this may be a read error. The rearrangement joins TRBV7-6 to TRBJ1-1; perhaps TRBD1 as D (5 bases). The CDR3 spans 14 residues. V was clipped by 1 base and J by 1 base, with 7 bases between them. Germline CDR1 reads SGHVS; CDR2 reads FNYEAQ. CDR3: CASSLERGNTEAFF. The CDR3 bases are TGTGCCAGCAGCTTAGAGAGGGGGAACACTGAAGCTTTCTTT.

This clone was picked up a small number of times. CDR3 DNA: TGTGCCAGCAGCTTGGTGAGCTCTGGGGCCAACGTCCTGACTTTC. Its protein product is CASSLVSSGANVLTF. This chain connects TRBV5-4 to TRBJ2-6; D is unclear. Deletions cut 0 bases from V and 0 bases from J, with 4 bases between. Looked up from germline, CDR1 is SGHNT and CDR2 is YYREEE (reference sequence). The CDR3 consists of 15 residues.

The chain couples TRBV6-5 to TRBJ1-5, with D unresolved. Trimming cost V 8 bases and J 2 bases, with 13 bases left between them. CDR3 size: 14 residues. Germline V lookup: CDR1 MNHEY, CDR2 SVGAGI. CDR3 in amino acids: CASGYPGGNQPQHF. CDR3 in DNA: TGTGCCAGCGGGTACCCGGGAGGCAATCAGCCCCAGCATTTT.

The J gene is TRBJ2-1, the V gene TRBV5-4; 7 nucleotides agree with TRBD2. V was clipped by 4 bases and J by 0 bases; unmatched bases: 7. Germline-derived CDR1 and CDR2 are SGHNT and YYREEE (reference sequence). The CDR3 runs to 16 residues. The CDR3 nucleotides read TGTGCCAGCAGCACCGGGGGGACGGGCTCCTACAATGAGCAGTTCTTC. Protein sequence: CASSTGGTGSYNEQFF.

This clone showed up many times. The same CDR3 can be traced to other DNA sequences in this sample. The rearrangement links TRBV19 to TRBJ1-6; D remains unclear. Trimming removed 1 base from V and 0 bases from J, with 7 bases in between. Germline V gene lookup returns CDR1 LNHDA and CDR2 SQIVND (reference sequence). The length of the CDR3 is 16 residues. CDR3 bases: TGTGCCAGTAGTATAGCCGGGAGCTCCTATAATTCACCCCTCCACTTT. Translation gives CASSIAGSSYNSPLHF.

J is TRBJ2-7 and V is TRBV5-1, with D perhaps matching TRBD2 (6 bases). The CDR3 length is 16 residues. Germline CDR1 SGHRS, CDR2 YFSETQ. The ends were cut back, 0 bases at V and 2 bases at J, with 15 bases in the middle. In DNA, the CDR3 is TGCGCCAGCAGCTTGGGGTGGCTAGCGCGTACCTACGAGCAGTACTTC. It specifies CASSLGWLARTYEQYF.

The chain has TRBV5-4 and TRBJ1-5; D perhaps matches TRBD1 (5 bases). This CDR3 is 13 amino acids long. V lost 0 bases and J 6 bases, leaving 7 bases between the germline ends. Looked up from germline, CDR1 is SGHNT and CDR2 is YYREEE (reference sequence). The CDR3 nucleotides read TGTGCCAGCAGCTTGGGTGGGACTCAGCCCCAGCATTTT. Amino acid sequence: CASSLGGTQPQHF.

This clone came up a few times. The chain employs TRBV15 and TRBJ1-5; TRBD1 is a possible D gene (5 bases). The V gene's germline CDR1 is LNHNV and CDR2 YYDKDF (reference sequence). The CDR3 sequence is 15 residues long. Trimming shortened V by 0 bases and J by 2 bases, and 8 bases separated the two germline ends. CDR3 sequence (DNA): TGTGCCACCAGCAGAGATGGCAGGGGCAATCAGCCCCAGCATTTT. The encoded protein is CATSRDGRGNQPQHF.

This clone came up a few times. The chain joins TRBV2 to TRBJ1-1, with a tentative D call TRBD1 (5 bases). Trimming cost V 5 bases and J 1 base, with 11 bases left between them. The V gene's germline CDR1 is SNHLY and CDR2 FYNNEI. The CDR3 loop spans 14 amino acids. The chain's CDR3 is CASSSQGPNTEAFF. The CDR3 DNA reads TGTGCCAGCAGTTCCCAGGGTCCGAACACTGAAGCTTTCTTT.